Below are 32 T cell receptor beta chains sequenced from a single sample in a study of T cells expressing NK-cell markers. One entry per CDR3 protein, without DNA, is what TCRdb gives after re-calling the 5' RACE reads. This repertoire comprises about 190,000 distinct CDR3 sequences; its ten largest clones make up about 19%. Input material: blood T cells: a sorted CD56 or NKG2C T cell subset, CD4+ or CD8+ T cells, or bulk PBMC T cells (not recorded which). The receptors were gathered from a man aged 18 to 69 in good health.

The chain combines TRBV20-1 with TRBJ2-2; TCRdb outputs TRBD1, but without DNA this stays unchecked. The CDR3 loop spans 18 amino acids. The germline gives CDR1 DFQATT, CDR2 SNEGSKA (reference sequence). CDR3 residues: CSAPTFTGGGLNTGELFF.

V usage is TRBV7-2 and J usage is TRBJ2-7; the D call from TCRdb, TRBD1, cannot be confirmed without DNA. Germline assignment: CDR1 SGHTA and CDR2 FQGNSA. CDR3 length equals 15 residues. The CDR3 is CASSLILRSPREQYF.

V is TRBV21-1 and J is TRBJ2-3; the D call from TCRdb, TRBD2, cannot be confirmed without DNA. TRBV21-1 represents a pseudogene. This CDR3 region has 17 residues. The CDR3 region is CASSKASGTSGTNTQYF.

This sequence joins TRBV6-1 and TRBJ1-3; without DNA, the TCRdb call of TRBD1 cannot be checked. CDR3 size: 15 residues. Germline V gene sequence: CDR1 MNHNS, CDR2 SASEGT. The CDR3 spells CASSTSGGMGNTIYF.

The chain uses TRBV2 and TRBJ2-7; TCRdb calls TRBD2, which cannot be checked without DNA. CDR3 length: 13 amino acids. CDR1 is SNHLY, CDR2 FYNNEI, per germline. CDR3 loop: CASTTEENYEQYF.

CDR3 protein: CTSSHGTGDADTQYF. The chain has TRBV1 and TRBJ2-3; as DNA is missing, the TRBD1 call by TCRdb cannot be tested. TRBV1 is designated a pseudogene. This CDR3 spans 15 amino acids.

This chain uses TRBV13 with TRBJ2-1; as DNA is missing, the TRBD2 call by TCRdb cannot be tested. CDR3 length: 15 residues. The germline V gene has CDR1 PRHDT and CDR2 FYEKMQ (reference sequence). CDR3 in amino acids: CASSSLGLASHEQFF. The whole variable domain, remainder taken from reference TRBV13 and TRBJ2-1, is AAGVIQSPRHLIKEKRETATLKCYPIPRHDTVYWYQQGPGQDPQFLISFYEKMQSDKGSIPDRFSAQQFSDYHSELNMSSLELGDSALYFCASSSLGLASHEQFFGPGTRLTVL.

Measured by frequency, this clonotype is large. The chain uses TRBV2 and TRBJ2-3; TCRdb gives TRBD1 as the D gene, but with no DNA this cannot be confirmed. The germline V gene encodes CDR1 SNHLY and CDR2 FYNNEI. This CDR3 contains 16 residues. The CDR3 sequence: CATAPGGTAATDTQYF.

The CDR3 sequence is CATRTSSTGELFF. The chain carries TRBV6-1 and TRBJ2-2; the D gene TCRdb calls, TRBD2, cannot be checked with no DNA. This CDR3 has 13 residues. Germline-derived CDR1 and CDR2 are MNHNS and SASEGT.

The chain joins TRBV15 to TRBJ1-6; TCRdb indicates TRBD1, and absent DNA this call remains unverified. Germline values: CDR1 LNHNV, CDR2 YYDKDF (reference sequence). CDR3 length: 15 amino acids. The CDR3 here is CATSRDGTGGSPLHF.

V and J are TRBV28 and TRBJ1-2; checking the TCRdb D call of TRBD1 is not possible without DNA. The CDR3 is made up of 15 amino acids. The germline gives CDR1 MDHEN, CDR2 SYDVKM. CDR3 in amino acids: CASSIRGDRVYGYTF.

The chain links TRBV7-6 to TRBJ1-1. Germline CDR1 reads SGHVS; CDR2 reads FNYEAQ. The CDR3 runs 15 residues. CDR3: CASSLSPKGRDEAFF.

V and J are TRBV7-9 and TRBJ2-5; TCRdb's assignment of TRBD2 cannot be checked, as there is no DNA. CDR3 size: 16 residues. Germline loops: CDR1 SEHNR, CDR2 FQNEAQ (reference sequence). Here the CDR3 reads CASIPEGTDSQETQYF. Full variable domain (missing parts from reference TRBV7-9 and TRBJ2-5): DTGVSQNPRHKITKRGQNVTFRCDPISEHNRLYWYRQTLGQGPEFLTYFQNEAQLEKSRLLSDRFSAERPKGSFSTLEIQRTEQGDSAMYLCASIPEGTDSQETQYFGPGTRLLVL.

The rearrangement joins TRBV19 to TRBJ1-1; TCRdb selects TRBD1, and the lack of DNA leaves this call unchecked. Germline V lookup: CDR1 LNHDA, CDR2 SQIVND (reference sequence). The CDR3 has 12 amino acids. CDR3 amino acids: CASSLGTLEAFF.

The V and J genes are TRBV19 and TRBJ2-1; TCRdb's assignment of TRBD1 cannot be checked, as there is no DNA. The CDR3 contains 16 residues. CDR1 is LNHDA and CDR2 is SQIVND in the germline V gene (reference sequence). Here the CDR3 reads CASTLSTGSSYNEQFF.

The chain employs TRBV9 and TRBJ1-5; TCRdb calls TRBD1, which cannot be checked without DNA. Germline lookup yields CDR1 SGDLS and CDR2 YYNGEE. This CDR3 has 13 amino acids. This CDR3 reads CASSGGQDPPQHF.

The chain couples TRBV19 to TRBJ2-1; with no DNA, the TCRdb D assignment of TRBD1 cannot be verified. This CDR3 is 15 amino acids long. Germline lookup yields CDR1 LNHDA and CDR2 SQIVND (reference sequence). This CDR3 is CASSILDNQYNEQFF.

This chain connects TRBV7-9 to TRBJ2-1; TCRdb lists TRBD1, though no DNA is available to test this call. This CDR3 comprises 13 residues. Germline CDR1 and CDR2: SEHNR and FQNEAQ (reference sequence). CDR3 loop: CASFRGRINEQFF.

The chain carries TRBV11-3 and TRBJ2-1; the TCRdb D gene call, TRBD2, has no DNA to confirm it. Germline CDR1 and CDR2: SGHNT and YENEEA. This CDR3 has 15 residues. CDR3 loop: CASSLGTRAYNEQFF.

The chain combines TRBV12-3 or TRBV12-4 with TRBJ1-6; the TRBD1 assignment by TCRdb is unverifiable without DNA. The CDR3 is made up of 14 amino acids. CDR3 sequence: CASSETGDNSPLHF.

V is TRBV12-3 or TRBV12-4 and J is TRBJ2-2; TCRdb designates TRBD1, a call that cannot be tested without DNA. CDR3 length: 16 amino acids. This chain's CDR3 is CASSPRGGADTGELFF.

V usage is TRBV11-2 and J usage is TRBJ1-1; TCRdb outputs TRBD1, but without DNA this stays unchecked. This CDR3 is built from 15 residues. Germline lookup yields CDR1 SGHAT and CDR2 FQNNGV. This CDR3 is CASSTGDRVGTEAFF.

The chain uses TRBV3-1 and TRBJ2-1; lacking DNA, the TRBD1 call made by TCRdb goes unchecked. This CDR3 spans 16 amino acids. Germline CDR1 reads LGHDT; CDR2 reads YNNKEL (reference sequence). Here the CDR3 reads CASSQFRGSGYNEQFF.

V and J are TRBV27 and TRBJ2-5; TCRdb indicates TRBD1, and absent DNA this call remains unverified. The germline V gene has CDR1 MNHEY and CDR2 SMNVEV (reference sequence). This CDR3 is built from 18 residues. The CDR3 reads CASREATGTGAARETQYF.

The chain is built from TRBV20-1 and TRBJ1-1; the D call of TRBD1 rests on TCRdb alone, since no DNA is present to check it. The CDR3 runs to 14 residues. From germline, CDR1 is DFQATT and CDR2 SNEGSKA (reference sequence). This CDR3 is CSAAGEPMNTEAFF.

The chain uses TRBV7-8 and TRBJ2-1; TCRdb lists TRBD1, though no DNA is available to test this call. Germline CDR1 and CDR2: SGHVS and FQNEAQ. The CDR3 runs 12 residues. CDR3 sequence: CAVARGLNEQFF.

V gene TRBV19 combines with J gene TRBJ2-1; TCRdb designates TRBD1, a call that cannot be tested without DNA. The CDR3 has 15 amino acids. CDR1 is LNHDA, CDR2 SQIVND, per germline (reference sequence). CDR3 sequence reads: CASIDWTQGYNEQFF.

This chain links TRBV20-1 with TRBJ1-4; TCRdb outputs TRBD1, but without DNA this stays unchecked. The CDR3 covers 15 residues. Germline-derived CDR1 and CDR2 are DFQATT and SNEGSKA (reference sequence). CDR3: CSASRTGFRYEKLFF.

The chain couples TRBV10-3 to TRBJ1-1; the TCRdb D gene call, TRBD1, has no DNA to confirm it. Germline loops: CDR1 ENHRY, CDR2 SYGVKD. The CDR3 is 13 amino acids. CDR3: CAATGGKNTEAFF.

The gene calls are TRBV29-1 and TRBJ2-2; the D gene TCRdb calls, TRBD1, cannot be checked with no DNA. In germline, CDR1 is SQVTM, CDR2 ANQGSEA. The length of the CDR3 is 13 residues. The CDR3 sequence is CSVKQGAGGELFF.

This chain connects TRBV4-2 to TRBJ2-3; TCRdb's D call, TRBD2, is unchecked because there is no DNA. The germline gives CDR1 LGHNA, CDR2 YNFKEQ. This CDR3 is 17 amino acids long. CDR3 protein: CASSQEVLAGGLDTQYF.

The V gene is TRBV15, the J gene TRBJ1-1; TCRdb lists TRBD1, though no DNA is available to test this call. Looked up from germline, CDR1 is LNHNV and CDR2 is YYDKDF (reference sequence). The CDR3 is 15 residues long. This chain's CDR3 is CATSREAQGRTEAFF.